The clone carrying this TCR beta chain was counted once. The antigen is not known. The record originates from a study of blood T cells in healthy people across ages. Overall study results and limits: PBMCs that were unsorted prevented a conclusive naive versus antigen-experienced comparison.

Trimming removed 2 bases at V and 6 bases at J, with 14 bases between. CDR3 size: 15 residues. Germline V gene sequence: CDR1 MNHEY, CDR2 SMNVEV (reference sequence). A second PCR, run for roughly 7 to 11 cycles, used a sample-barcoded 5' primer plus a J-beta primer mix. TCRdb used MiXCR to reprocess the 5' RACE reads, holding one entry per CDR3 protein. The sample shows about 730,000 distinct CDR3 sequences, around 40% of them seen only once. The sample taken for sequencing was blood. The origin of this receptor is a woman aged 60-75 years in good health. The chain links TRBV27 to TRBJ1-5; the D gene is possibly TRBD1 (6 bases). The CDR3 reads CASSLIGGRGQPQHF. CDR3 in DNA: TGTGCCAGCAGTTTAATAGGCGGCAGGGGTCAGCCCCAGCATTTT.